This record concerns one T cell receptor (beta chain) sequence. No antigen is known for it. Losses at the gene ends were 4 bases for V and 4 bases for J; bases not matched to a gene: 8. Looked up from germline, CDR1 is SGHRS and CDR2 is YFSETQ. CDR3 size: 15 residues. The data are from a study of T-cell reconstitution after alpha-beta-depleted transplantation in children. Overall study findings and caveats: Day-60 TCRbeta diversity that was high in some patients was derived from surviving recipient T cells and thymic progenitors. Alpha-beta T cells present about two months after transplant were reported to originate from several hundred expanded graft clones.

Preparing the TCRbeta library involved the use of unique molecular identifiers. Using its own MiXCR run on the PCR reads, TCRdb lists one record per CDR3 protein. The data show hundreds of thousands of distinct CDR3 sequences, about 16% seen once. Sequencing used PBMCs, mostly from graft donor cells, obtained 360 days after TCRalphabeta/CD19-depleted stem cell transplant. The sequence was collected from a male patient younger than 18 who had a stem cell transplant for acute lymphoblastic leukemia, so the T cells may come from the graft donor. The gene calls are TRBV5-1 and TRBJ2-1, with 7 bases matching TRBD1. The CDR3 region is CASSPSTGTYNEQFF. The CDR3 DNA is TGCGCCAGCAGCCCTTCGACAGGGACATACAATGAGCAGTTCTTC.